This T cell receptor (beta chain) comes out of a study of shared clonotypes between healthy human individuals. Per germline, CDR1 MDHEN and CDR2 SYDVKM. The ends were cut back, 3 bases at V and 1 base at J, with 10 bases in the middle. The CDR3 has 15 residues. The material for each subset, its genomic DNA, was split evenly across several immunoSEQ plates. Around 310 ng DNA, roughly 30,000 T cell genomes, went into unsorted PBMC replicate PCRs. Libraries were prepared by immunoSEQ multiplex PCR; TCRdb keeps only in-frame clonotypes and omits some of them. Of about 490,000 clones listed, almost 80% are singletons.

The sequenced material came from PBMCs. This receptor was obtained from a woman in her thirties or forties in good health. Some clones in this sample may be carry-over from other donors' samples. The chain couples TRBV28 to TRBJ2-4; D is ambiguous. CDR3 sequence (DNA): TGTGCCAGCAGTTTCCCCCAGCTGGCCAAAAACATTCAGTACTTC. Amino acid sequence: CASSFPQLAKNIQYF.